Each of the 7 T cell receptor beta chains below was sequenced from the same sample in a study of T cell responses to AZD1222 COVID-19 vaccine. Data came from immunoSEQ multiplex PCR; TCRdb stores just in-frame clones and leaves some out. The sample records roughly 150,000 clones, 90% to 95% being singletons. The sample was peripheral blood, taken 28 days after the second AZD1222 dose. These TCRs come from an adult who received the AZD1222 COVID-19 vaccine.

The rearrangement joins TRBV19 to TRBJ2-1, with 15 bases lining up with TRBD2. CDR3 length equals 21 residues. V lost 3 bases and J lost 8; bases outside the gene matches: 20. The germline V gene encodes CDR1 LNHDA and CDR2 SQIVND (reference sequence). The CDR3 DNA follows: TGTGCCAGTAGTATTTTGTCTGGGACTAGCGGGAGGCCTCCCGGGGTGGATGAGCAGTTCTTC. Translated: CASSILSGTSGRPPGVDEQFF.

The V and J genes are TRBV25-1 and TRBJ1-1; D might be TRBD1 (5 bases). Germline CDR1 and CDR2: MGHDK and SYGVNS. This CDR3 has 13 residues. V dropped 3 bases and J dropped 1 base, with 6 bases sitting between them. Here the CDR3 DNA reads TGTGCCAGCAGTGACGGGACGAACACTGAAGCTTTCTTT. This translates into CASSDGTNTEAFF.

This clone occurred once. CDR3 in DNA: TGTGCCAGCAGGATCTATAGCGGCACCTACGAGCAGTACTTC. It encodes CASRIYSGTYEQYF. V gene TRBV6-5 combines with J gene TRBJ2-7, with D possibly matching TRBD2 (6 bases). CDR1 is MNHEY, CDR2 SVGAGI, per germline. This CDR3 region has 14 residues. V lost 6 bases to trimming and J lost 2 bases, with 14 bases between them.

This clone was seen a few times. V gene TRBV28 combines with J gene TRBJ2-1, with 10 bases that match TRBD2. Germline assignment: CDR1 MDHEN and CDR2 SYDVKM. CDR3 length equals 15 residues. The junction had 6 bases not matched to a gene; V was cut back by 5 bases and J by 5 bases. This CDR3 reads CASSKLAGFHNEQFF. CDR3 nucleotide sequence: TGTGCCAGCAGTAAACTAGCGGGGTTCCACAATGAGCAGTTCTTC.

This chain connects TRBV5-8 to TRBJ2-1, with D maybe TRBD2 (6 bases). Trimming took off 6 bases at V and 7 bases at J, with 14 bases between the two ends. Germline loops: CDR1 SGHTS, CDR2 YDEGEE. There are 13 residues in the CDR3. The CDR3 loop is CASIVWGENEQFF. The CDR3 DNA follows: TGTGCCAGCATCGTATGGGGGGAAAATGAGCAGTTCTTC.

The CDR3 bases are TGTGCCAGCAGTTATGTTGCGGGAGGGGTGACCCAGTACTTC. This codes for CASSYVAGGVTQYF. The chain recombines TRBV6-5 with TRBJ2-5; 9 nucleotides agree with TRBD2. V lost 3 bases, J lost 7 bases, and 6 bases stayed unmatched. Germline CDR1 MNHEY, CDR2 SVGAGI. The CDR3 loop spans 14 amino acids.

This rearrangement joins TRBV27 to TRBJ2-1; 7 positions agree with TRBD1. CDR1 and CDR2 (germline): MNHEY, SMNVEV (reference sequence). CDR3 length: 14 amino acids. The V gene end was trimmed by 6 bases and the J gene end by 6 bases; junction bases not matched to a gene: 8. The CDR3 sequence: CASSPGTAPNEQFF. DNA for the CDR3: TGTGCCAGCAGCCCCGGGACAGCACCCAATGAGCAGTTCTTC.